Listed below are T cell receptor beta chains from one sample, sequenced in a study of blood T cell repertoires in COVID-19. The table came from immunoSEQ multiplex PCR; TCRdb's copy has only in-frame clones and leaves some out. This table has some 270,000 clones, about 85% appearing once. Specimen: PBMCs or T cells enriched from blood (not recorded which). The receptor source for this set is a woman aged 50 to 60 who had been exposed to COVID-19. The CDR3 runs from the conserved cysteine through the conserved F or W. A D gene is named only where the DNA matches it firmly. Clone size is shown for a subset of rows, as once, few, many or a class of expanded clone.

cdr3_aa: CASSPSGAGGRRSSTDTQYF; cdr3_nt: TGTGCCAGCAGCCCGTCAGGAGCGGGGGGGCGGAGGTCTAGCACAGATACGCAGTATTTT; j_call: TRBJ2-3; d_call: TRBD2; v_call: TRBV9; clone_size: .
cdr3_aa: CASSRGSGNTIYF; cdr3_nt: TGCGCCAGCAGCAGGGGCTCCGGAAACACCATATATTTT; j_call: TRBJ1-3; d_call: .; v_call: TRBV5-1; clone_size: once
cdr3_aa: CASSYPGGTGTEAFF; cdr3_nt: TGTGCCAGCAGTTACCCAGGGGGCACGGGCACTGAAGCTTTCTTT; j_call: TRBJ1-1; d_call: TRBD1; v_call: TRBV6-5; clone_size: once
cdr3_aa: CASSFTVDSPLHF; cdr3_nt: TGTGCCAGCAGCTTCACAGTTGATTCACCCCTCCACTTT; j_call: TRBJ1-6; d_call: .; v_call: TRBV5-4; clone_size: .
cdr3_aa: CASRGGIATNEKLFF; cdr3_nt: TGTGCCAGTAGAGGGGGAATTGCAACTAATGAAAAACTGTTTTTT; j_call: TRBJ1-4; d_call: .; v_call: TRBV19; clone_size: .
cdr3_aa: CASSGGPTDTQYF; cdr3_nt: TGTGCCAGCTCAGGGGGGCCCACAGATACGCAGTATTTT; j_call: TRBJ2-3; d_call: .; v_call: TRBV27; clone_size: .
cdr3_aa: CASSQVPGTGGYGYTF; cdr3_nt: TGCGCCAGCAGCCAAGTCCCCGGGACAGGGGGATATGGCTACACCTTC; j_call: TRBJ1-2; d_call: TRBD1; v_call: TRBV4-1; clone_size: .
cdr3_aa: CASSLTRRNTDTQYF; cdr3_nt: TGTGCCAGTAGCCTCACTAGGCGGAACACAGATACGCAGTATTTT; j_call: TRBJ2-3; d_call: .; v_call: TRBV19; clone_size: .
cdr3_aa: CASSQEQVYGYTF; cdr3_nt: TGTGCCAGCAGCCAAGAACAGGTGTATGGCTACACCTTC; j_call: TRBJ1-2; d_call: .; v_call: TRBV3-1/TRBV3-2; clone_size: .
cdr3_aa: CASGTGQGVLNEQFF; cdr3_nt: TGTGCTAGTGGTACAGGACAGGGGGTGCTGAATGAGCAGTTCTTC; j_call: TRBJ2-1; d_call: TRBD1; v_call: TRBV12-5; clone_size: .
cdr3_aa: CASSDPADRGPSYEQYF; cdr3_nt: TGTGCCAGCAGTGACCCCGCGGACAGGGGCCCTTCCTACGAGCAGTACTTC; j_call: TRBJ2-7; d_call: TRBD1; v_call: TRBV6-2/TRBV6-3; clone_size: .
cdr3_aa: CASGRRTEAFF; cdr3_nt: TGTGCCAGCGGGAGGAGAACTGAAGCTTTCTTT; j_call: TRBJ1-1; d_call: .; v_call: TRBV28; clone_size: .
cdr3_aa: CASSPRGAGETQYF; cdr3_nt: TGTGCCAGCAGCCCCCGGGGGGCGGGGGAGACCCAGTACTTC; j_call: TRBJ2-5; d_call: .; v_call: TRBV7-2; clone_size: .
cdr3_aa: CAISEPIGPGGPNEQFF; cdr3_nt: TGTGCCATCAGTGAACCCATTGGACCAGGAGGACCTAATGAGCAGTTCTTC; j_call: TRBJ2-1; d_call: .; v_call: TRBV10-3; clone_size: .
cdr3_aa: CASRLQGTDEQYF; cdr3_nt: TGTGCCAGCCGCCTACAGGGGACGGACGAGCAGTACTTC; j_call: TRBJ2-7; d_call: TRBD1; v_call: TRBV27; clone_size: .
cdr3_aa: CASSIIVQGNQPQHF; cdr3_nt: TGTGCCAGTAGTATAATAGTACAGGGCAATCAGCCCCAGCATTTT; j_call: TRBJ1-5; d_call: .; v_call: TRBV19; clone_size: few
cdr3_aa: CATSGGQVETYTF; cdr3_nt: TGTGCCACCAGCGGGGGACAGGTAGAAACCTACACCTTC; j_call: TRBJ1-2; d_call: TRBD1; v_call: TRBV24-1; clone_size: once